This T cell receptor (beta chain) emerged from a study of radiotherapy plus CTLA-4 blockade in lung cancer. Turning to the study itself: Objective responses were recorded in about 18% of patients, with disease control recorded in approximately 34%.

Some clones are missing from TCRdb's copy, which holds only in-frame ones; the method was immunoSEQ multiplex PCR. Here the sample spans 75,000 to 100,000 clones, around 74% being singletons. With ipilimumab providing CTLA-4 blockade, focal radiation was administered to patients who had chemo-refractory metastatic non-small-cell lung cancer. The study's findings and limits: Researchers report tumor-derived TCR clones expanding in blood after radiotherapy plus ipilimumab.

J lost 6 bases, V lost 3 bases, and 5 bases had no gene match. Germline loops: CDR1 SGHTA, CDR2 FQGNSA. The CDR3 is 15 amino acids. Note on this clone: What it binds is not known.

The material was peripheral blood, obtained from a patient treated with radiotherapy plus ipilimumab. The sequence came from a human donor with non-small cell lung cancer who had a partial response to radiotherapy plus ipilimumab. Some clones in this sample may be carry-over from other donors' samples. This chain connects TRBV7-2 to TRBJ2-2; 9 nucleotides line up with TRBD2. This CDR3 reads CASSLRREGAGELFF. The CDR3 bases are TGTGCCAGCAGCTTGAGGCGGGAGGGCGCCGGGGAGCTGTTTTTT.